The 25 T cell receptor beta chains below were found in one sample sequenced in a study of radiation and T cells in renal cell carcinoma. TCRdb keeps only in-frame clones here, not all; method: immunoSEQ multiplex PCR. Counted here are some 75,000 clones, about 81% occurring once; the ten biggest clones make up approximately 5%. Time point noted: blood 2 weeks post-SBRT. Treatment indicated: 15 Gy SBRT to primary tumor, nephrectomy 4 weeks later. This specimen was blood, taken from a patient whose treatment included radiotherapy and nephrectomy. Receptor source: a man aged 55 to 70 with renal cell carcinoma.

The chain joins TRBV2 to TRBJ2-7; D is perhaps TRBD1 or TRBD2 (6 bases each). This CDR3 spans 16 amino acids. V lost 6 bases and J lost 2, with 20 bases in between. Germline loops: CDR1 SNHLY, CDR2 FYNNEI. The CDR3 is CASSLLGGRSPYEQYF. CDR3 coding DNA: TGTGCCAGCAGCCTCCTGGGGGGCAGGTCCCCCTACGAGCAGTACTTC.

The V call is TRBV5-4, the J call TRBJ2-7, with unresolved D. The V end was cut by 7 bases, the J end by 3 bases, with 14 bases between. The V gene's germline CDR1 is SGHNT and CDR2 YYREEE (reference sequence). The CDR3 has 13 residues. DNA for the CDR3: TGTGCCAGCTCCGGGCGCCAAAACTACGAGCAGTACTTC. Translating it yields CASSGRQNYEQYF.

This clone was picked up a small number of times. V gene TRBV19 combines with J gene TRBJ2-5, with TRBD1 as a possible D gene (5 bases). The CDR3 contains 15 residues. The germline V and J ends were trimmed by 4 bases and 1 base, with 13 bases remaining between them. Germline V gene data show CDR1 as LNHDA and CDR2 as SQIVND (reference sequence). The DNA for the CDR3 is TGTGCCAGTAGTAGAGATCGACAGTCCCAAGAGACCCAGTACTTC. Translated, it gives CASSRDRQSQETQYF. The whole variable domain, filled in from reference TRBV19 and TRBJ2-5, reads DGGITQSPKYLFRKEGQNVTLSCEQNLNHDAMYWYRQDPGQGLRLIYYSQIVNDFQKGDIAEGYSVSREKKESFPLTVTSAQKNPTAFYLCASSRDRQSQETQYFGPGTRLLVL.

This clone was found once. The chain combines TRBV6-5 with TRBJ1-3, with TRBD1 identical over 8 bases. After removal of 5 bases from V and 2 bases from J, the junction contained 5 bases not matched to a gene. This CDR3 spans 15 amino acids. CDR1 and CDR2 from the germline V gene are MNHEY and SVGAGI. The CDR3 loop reads CASSQPQGAGNTIYF. Written as DNA, the CDR3 is TGTGCCAGCAGTCAACCACAGGGGGCTGGAAACACCATATATTTT.

The V gene is TRBV7-8, the J gene TRBJ2-1; 11 bases are a match to TRBD2. With 3 bases clipped from V and 4 bases from J, the junction kept 5 bases outside the gene matches. CDR1 and CDR2 (germline): SGHVS, FQNEAQ. The CDR3 consists of 16 residues. CDR3 loop: CASSFRLAGGYNEQFF. CDR3 DNA: TGTGCCAGCAGCTTTCGGCTAGCGGGAGGTTACAATGAGCAGTTCTTC.

The chain links TRBV19 to TRBJ1-1; TRBD1 matches at 7 bases. From germline, CDR1 is LNHDA and CDR2 SQIVND (reference sequence). With 7 bases clipped from V and 0 bases from J, the junction kept 8 bases outside the gene matches. This CDR3 is built from 15 residues. CDR3 in DNA: TGTGCCAGTACCCTCGCAGGGGGATTGAACACTGAAGCTTTCTTT. Translation: CASTLAGGLNTEAFF.

The rearrangement links TRBV5-1 to TRBJ1-1, with D perhaps TRBD1 (6 bases). The length of the CDR3 is 15 residues. Trimming left V 4 bases short and J 1 base short, with 14 bases between. Germline assignment: CDR1 SGHRS and CDR2 YFSETQ. CDR3 DNA: TGCGCCAGCAGCCTTAACCCCAGGGGGAACACTGAAGCTTTCTTT. Translating it yields CASSLNPRGNTEAFF.

The chain employs TRBV5-5 and TRBJ1-2; D unresolved. This CDR3 is 14 amino acids long. The V end was cut by 0 bases, the J end by 4 bases, with 10 bases between. Per germline, CDR1 SGHKS and CDR2 YYEKEE (reference sequence). This chain's CDR3 is CASSLAGAPYGYTF. As DNA, the CDR3 is TGTGCCAGCAGCTTGGCCGGTGCACCCTATGGCTACACCTTC.

This chain uses TRBV7-2 with TRBJ2-5; either TRBD1 or TRBD2 may fit D (6 bases each). The length of the CDR3 is 15 residues. The V gene's germline CDR1 is SGHTA and CDR2 FQGNSA. Trimming stripped 6 bases from V and 5 bases from J, with 19 bases between. The CDR3 loop reads CASSTGTRGAETQYF. CDR3 in DNA: TGTGCCAGCAGTACCGGGACAAGGGGGGCGGAGACCCAGTACTTC.

The rearrangement uses TRBV5-4 and TRBJ2-3; TRBD1 matches 7 bases. V was clipped by 4 bases and J by 2 bases; unmatched bases: 7. Germline loops: CDR1 SGHNT, CDR2 YYREEE (reference sequence). The CDR3 contains 15 residues. The CDR3 DNA follows: TGTGCCAGCAGCGGGGGACAGTTCCCCACAGATACGCAGTATTTT. Translating it yields CASSGGQFPTDTQYF. Filled out from reference TRBV5-4 and TRBJ2-3, the complete variable domain reads ETGVTQSPTHLIKTRGQQVTLRCSSQSGHNTVSWYQQALGQGPQFIFQYYREEENGRGNFPPRFSGLQFPNYSSELNVNALELDDSALYLCASSGGQFPTDTQYFGPGTRLTVL.

This clone appeared a single time. The V call is TRBV6-5, the J call TRBJ2-7; no clear D gene. In germline, CDR1 is MNHEY, CDR2 SVGAGI. Trimming cost V 0 bases and J 5 bases, with 14 bases left between them. This CDR3 contains 15 residues. Here the CDR3 reads CASSYSGRSGNEQYF. CDR3 DNA sequence: TGTGCCAGCAGTTACTCGGGTCGCAGTGGCAACGAGCAGTACTTC.

This chain connects TRBV27 to TRBJ2-7, with TRBD1 matching over 9 bases. Losses at the gene ends were 6 bases for V and 3 bases for J; bases not matched to a gene: 6. CDR1 is MNHEY and CDR2 is SMNVEV in the germline V gene (reference sequence). The CDR3 length is 14 residues. The CDR3, as DNA: TGTGCCAGCAGCCTCCGGGACAGGGACTACGAGCAGTACTTC. Translating gives CASSLRDRDYEQYF.

The chain carries TRBV6-6 and TRBJ2-7; 9 bases align to TRBD2. CDR3 size: 16 residues. The V gene end was trimmed by 2 bases and the J gene end by 5 bases; junction bases not matched to a gene: 10. CDR1 and CDR2 from the germline V gene are MNHNY and SVGAGI (reference sequence). DNA for the CDR3: TGTGCCAGCAGTTACGGGACTAGCAGAAACAAGGACGAGCAGTACTTC. It encodes CASSYGTSRNKDEQYF.

This clone appeared a single time. The DNA for the CDR3 is TGTGCCAGCAGCTTGCAAGCGGGAGCGATCAATGAGCAGTTCTTC. Its protein product is CASSLQAGAINEQFF. The chain uses TRBV7-2 and TRBJ2-1, with TRBD2 identical over 8 bases. Germline CDR1 and CDR2: SGHTA and FQGNSA. CDR3 length: 15 residues. The V and J ends lost 3 bases and 6 bases, in that order; junction bases with no gene match: 7.

The CDR3 spells CASSVGFRDQPQHF. The DNA of the CDR3 is TGTGCCAGCAGCGTAGGGTTCAGGGATCAGCCCCAGCATTTT. The rearrangement links TRBV9 to TRBJ1-5, with D perhaps matching TRBD1 (5 bases). Germline V gene sequence: CDR1 SGDLS, CDR2 YYNGEE. This CDR3 contains 14 residues. V shed 0 bases and J shed 5 bases, with 9 bases lying between them.

The gene calls are TRBV9 and TRBJ2-5; TRBD2 matches at 8 bases. Germline trimming cut 0 bases from V and 3 bases from J; bases unmatched to any gene: 4. The CDR3 totals 15 residues. From germline, CDR1 is SGDLS and CDR2 YYNGEE. The CDR3 nucleotides read TGTGCCAGCAGCGTAGTGGCGGGAGGTGAAGAGACCCAGTACTTC. Its protein is CASSVVAGGEETQYF.

The chain links TRBV7-2 to TRBJ2-1, with 10 positions matching TRBD2. Germline V gene data show CDR1 as SGHTA and CDR2 as FQGNSA. CDR3 size: 15 residues. The V segment lost 5 bases and the J segment 4 bases; nucleotides outside the gene matches: 5. CDR3 sequence (DNA): TGTGCCAGCAGCACCGGGACTAGCGAGTACAATGAGCAGTTCTTC. Translating it yields CASSTGTSEYNEQFF.

This chain connects TRBV7-2 to TRBJ2-3; 7 bases are shared with TRBD2. The CDR3 is made up of 15 amino acids. Germline CDR1 SGHTA, CDR2 FQGNSA. The junction had 7 bases not matched to a gene; V was cut back by 3 bases and J by 4 bases. In DNA, the CDR3 is TGTGCCAGCAGCTTGGGGGGAGGGCCATCAGATACGCAGTATTTT. Translated, it gives CASSLGGGPSDTQYF.

A few counts support this clone. The CDR3 loop reads CASSRGPPREPGNTIYF. The DNA of the CDR3 is TGTGCCAGCAGCCGAGGACCTCCTAGGGAGCCTGGAAACACCATATATTTT. This chain joins TRBV5-6 and TRBJ1-3, with D uncertain. This CDR3 has 17 amino acids. V lost 4 bases and J 2 bases, leaving 19 bases between the germline ends. Germline V lookup: CDR1 SGHDT, CDR2 YYEEEE.

This chain joins TRBV5-1 and TRBJ2-7; D unresolved. Trimming cost V 0 bases and J 3 bases, with 7 bases left between them. CDR1 is SGHRS and CDR2 is YFSETQ in the germline V gene. The CDR3 has 13 residues. The CDR3 DNA is TGCGCCAGCAGCTTGGCCCAGAACTACGAGCAGTACTTC. It codes for CASSLAQNYEQYF.

The gene calls are TRBV29-1 and TRBJ2-7; 9 bases are shared with TRBD2. Germline loops: CDR1 SQVTM, CDR2 ANQGSEA. Unmatched junction bases numbered 14, after V lost 6 bases and J lost 5 bases. This CDR3 region has 15 residues. The CDR3 loop is CSVLNGREGLHEQYF. DNA for the CDR3: TGCAGCGTCTTAAACGGGCGGGAGGGCCTCCACGAGCAGTACTTC.

This clone was counted ten times or more. The V gene is TRBV2, the J gene TRBJ2-3, with D unresolved. Germline loops: CDR1 SNHLY, CDR2 FYNNEI. This CDR3 contains 14 residues. Trimming left V 4 bases short and J 0 bases short, with 8 bases between. The CDR3, as DNA: TGTGCCAGCAGTGGTACAGAAAGCACAGATACGCAGTATTTT. Its translation is CASSGTESTDTQYF.

In its sample, this clone was seen a few times. The V gene is TRBV29-1, the J gene TRBJ1-1; perhaps TRBD1 as D (5 bases). V dropped 6 bases and J dropped 5 bases, with 13 bases sitting between them. This CDR3 has 12 amino acids. Looked up from germline, CDR1 is SQVTM and CDR2 is ANQGSEA. The CDR3 protein is CSVYLGGTEAFF. The CDR3 DNA is TGCAGCGTCTACTTGGGGGGGACTGAAGCTTTCTTT.

V and J are TRBV6-1 and TRBJ2-7; 11 nucleotides match TRBD2. The V segment lost 7 bases and the J segment 7 bases; nucleotides outside the gene matches: 12. CDR1 is MNHNS, CDR2 SASEGT, per germline. The CDR3 is made up of 15 amino acids. In nucleotides, the CDR3 is TGTGCCAGCAATCCATTAGCGGGAGGGCCTCGGGAGCAGTACTTC. Translating gives CASNPLAGGPREQYF.

The J gene is TRBJ1-4, the V gene TRBV19; D is uncertain. Germline CDR1 is LNHDA and CDR2 is SQIVND (reference sequence). Trimming pared 6 bases from V and 1 base from J, leaving 21 bases between. This CDR3 comprises 18 residues. The CDR3 DNA reads TGTGCCAGTAGCCCTGGAACCAATTTCCAGATAACTAATGAAAAACTGTTTTTT. Translated: CASSPGTNFQITNEKLFF.